This TCR beta chain was recorded in a study of T-cell reconstitution after alpha-beta-depleted transplantation in children. Unique molecular identifiers featured in how the TCRbeta library was prepared. In TCRdb, the PCR reads were re-called with MiXCR into one record per CDR3 protein. The sample lists some 240,000 distinct CDR3 sequences; about 11% were seen once. Germline V CDR1 and CDR2: MDHEN, SYDVKM. Trimming stripped 7 bases from V and 6 bases from J, with 16 bases between. The length of the CDR3 is 14 residues. This clonotype showed up many times. The source material was PBMCs from the stem cell graft donor, sampled from the stem cell graft. The chain employs TRBV28 and TRBJ2-1, with D possibly being TRBD1 (6 bases). The clonotype originates from a human donor who donated a stem cell graft to a child with acute lymphoblastic leukemia. CDR3 nucleotides: TGTGCCAGCAACCCCCCTGGACAGCTCAATGAGCAGTTCTTC. Residues: CASNPPGQLNEQFF.